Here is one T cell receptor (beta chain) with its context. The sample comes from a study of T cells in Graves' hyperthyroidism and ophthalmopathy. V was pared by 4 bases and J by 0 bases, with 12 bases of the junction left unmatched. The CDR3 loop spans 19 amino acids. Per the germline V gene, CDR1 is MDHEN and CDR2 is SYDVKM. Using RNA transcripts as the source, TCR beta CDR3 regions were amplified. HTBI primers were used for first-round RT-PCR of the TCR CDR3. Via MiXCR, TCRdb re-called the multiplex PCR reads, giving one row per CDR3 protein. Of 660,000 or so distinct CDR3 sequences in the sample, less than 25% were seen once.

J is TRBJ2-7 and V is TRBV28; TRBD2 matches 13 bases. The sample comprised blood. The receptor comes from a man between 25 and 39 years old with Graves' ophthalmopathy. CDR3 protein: CASSSHRTSGSYPSYEQYF. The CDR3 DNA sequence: TGTGCCAGCAGTTCTCATCGGACTAGCGGGAGTTATCCCTCCTACGAGCAGTACTTC.